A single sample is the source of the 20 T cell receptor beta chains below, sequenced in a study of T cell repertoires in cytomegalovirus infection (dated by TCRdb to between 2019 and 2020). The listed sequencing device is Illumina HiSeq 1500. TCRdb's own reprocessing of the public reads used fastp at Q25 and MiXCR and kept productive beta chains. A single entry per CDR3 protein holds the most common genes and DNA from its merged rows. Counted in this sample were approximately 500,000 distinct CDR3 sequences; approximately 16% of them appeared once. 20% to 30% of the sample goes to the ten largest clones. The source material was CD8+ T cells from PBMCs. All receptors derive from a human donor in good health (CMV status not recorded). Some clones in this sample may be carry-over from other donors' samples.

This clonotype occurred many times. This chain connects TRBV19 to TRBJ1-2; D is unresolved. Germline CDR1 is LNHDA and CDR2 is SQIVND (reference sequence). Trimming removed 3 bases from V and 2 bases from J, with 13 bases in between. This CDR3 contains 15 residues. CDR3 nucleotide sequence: TGTGCCAGTAGTATCAATTGGCTGGAGAACTATGGCTACACCTTC. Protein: CASSINWLENYGYTF.

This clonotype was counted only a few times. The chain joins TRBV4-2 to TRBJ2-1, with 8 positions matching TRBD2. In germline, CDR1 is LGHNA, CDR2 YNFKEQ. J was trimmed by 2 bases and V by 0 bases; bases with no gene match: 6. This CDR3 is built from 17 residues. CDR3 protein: CASSQDVTGGPYNEQFF. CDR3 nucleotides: TGTGCCAGCAGCCAAGATGTCACGGGAGGGCCCTACAATGAGCAGTTCTTC.

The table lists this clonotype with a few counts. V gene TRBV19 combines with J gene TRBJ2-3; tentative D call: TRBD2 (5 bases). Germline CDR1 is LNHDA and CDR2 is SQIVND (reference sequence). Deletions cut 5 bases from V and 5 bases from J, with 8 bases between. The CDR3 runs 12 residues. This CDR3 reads CASSRGLDTQYF. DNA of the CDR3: TGTGCCAGTAGTCGCGGGCTAGATACGCAGTATTTT.

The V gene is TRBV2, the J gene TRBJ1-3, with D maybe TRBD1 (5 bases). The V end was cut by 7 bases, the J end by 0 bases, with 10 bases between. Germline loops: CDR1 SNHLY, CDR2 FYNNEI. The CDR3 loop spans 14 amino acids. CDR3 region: CASIRQSSGNTIYF. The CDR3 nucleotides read TGTGCCAGCATCCGACAGAGCTCTGGAAACACCATATATTTT.

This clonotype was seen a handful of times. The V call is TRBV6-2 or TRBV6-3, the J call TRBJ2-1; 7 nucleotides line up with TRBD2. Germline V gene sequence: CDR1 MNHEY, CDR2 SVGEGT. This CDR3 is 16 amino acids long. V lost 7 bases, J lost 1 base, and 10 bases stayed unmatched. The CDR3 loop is CASTRRGVESYNEQFF. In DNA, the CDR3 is TGTGCCAGCACCCGTCGGGGGGTCGAATCCTACAATGAGCAGTTCTTC.

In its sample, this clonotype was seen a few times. Written as DNA, the CDR3 is TGTGCCAGCAGCCAAGGGGGACTAGCCACCACCGGGGAGCTGTTTTTT. Translation gives CASSQGGLATTGELFF. The chain recombines TRBV14 with TRBJ2-2; 9 positions match TRBD2. The V gene's germline CDR1 is SGHDN and CDR2 FVKESK. Trimming cost V 1 base and J 4 bases; bases outside gene matches: 4. The length of the CDR3 is 16 residues.

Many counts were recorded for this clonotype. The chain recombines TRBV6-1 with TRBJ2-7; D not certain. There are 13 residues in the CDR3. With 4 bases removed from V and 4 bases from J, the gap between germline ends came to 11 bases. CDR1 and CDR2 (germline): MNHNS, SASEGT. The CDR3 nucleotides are TGTGCCAGCAGTGGTGGTAGCTGGTACGAGCAGTACTTC. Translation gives CASSGGSWYEQYF.

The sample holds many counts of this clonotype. For the CDR3, the DNA is TGCGCCAGCAGTGGCAGCGCCGACAATGAGCAGTTCTTC. Amino acid sequence: CASSGSADNEQFF. The rearrangement links TRBV10-2 to TRBJ2-1; D is uncertain. CDR1 is WSHSY, CDR2 SAAADI, per germline. V was trimmed by 4 bases and J by 5 bases, leaving 9 bases between them. The length of the CDR3 is 13 residues.

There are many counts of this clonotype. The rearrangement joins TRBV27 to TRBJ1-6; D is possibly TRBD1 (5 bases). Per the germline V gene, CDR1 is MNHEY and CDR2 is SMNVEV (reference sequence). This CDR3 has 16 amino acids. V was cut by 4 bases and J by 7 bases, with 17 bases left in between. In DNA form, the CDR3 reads TGTGCCAGCAGTTCAAGCCAGGCAGGGTGGAATTCACCCCTCCACTTT. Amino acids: CASSSSQAGWNSPLHF.

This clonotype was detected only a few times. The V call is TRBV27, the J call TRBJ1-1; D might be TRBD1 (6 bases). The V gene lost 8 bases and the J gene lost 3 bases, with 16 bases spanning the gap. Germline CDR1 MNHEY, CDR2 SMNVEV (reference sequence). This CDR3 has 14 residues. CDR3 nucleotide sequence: TGTGCCAGCCAGCCGAGGGGGTTTGACACTGAAGCTTTCTTT. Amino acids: CASQPRGFDTEAFF.

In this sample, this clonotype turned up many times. This CDR3 reads CASSAPRGTGELFF. DNA for the CDR3: TGTGCCAGCAGCGCCCCCCGGGGAACCGGGGAGCTGTTTTTT. The V and J genes are TRBV11-2 and TRBJ2-2, with TRBD2 as a possible D gene (5 bases). This CDR3 is built from 14 residues. V lost 5 bases, J lost 5 bases, and 12 bases lay in between. The V gene's germline CDR1 is SGHAT and CDR2 FQNNGV.

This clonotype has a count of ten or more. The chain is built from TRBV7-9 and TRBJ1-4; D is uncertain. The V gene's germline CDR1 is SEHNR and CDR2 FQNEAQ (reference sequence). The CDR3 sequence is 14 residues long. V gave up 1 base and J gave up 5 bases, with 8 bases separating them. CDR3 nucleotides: TGTGCCAGCAGCTTAGTAGGGTTGAATGAAAAACTGTTTTTT. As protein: CASSLVGLNEKLFF.

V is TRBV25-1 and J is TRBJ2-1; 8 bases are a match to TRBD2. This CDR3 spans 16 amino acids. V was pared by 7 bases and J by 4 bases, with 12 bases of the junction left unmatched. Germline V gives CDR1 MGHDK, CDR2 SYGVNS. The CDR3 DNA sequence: TGTGCCAGCACCCCCCCGGATAGCGGGAAGTACAATGAGCAGTTCTTC. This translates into CASTPPDSGKYNEQFF.

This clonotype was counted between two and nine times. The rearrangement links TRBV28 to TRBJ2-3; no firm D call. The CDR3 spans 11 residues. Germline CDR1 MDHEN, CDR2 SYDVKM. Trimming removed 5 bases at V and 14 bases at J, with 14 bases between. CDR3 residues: CASSKTGLGYF. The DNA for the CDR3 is TGTGCCAGCAGTAAGACCGGTTTGGGGTATTTT. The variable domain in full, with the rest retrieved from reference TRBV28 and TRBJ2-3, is DVKVTQSSRYLVKRTGEKVFLECVQDMDHENMFWYRQDPGLGLRLIYFSYDVKMKEKGDIPEGYSVSREKKERFSLILESASTNQTSMYLCASSKTGLGYFGPGTRLTVL.

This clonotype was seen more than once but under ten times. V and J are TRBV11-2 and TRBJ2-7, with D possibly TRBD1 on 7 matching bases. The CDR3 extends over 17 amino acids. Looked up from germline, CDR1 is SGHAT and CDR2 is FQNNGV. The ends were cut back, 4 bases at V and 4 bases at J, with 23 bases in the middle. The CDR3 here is CASSSRGAQGREYEQYF. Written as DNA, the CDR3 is TGTGCCAGCAGCTCGAGGGGGGCACAGGGGAGAGAGTACGAGCAGTACTTC.

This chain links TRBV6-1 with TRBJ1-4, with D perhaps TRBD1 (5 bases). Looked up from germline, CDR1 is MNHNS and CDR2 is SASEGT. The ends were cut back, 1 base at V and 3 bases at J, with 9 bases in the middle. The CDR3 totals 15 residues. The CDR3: CASSEDRDPNEKLFF. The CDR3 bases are TGTGCCAGCAGTGAAGATAGGGACCCTAATGAAAAACTGTTTTTT.

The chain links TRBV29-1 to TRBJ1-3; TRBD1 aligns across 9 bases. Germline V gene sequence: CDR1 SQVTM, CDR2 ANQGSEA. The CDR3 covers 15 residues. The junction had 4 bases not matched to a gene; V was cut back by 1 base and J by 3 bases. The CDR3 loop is CSVEVRQGGGNTIYF. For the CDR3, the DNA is TGCAGCGTTGAAGTTCGACAGGGGGGTGGAAACACCATATATTTT.

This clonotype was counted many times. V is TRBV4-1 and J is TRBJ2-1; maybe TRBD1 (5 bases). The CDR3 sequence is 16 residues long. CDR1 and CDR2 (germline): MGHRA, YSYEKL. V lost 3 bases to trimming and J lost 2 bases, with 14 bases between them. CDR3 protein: CASSHLDGRAYNEQFF. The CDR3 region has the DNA TGCGCCAGCAGCCACCTGGACGGCAGGGCCTACAATGAGCAGTTCTTC.

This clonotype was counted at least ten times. The CDR3 DNA reads as TGTGCCAGCAGCTTCCGACTAGCGGGAGATACAGATACGCAGTATTTT. Translation: CASSFRLAGDTDTQYF. This chain links TRBV11-2 with TRBJ2-3; 12 bases are shared with TRBD2. Germline V gene data show CDR1 as SGHAT and CDR2 as FQNNGV. V lost 3 bases, J lost 3 bases, and 4 bases stayed unmatched. The CDR3 loop spans 16 amino acids.

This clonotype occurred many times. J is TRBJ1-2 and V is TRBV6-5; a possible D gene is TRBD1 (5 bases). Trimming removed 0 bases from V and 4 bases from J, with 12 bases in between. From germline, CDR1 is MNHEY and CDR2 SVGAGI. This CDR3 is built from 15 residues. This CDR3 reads CASSYSSRDPYGYTF. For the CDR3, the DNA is TGTGCCAGCAGTTACTCGAGCAGGGACCCCTATGGCTACACCTTC.